These 28 T cell receptor beta chains share one sample of origin, sequenced in a study of T cell repertoires in cytomegalovirus infection. MiXCR was run by TCRdb on the reads, yielding one entry per CDR3 protein. The top ten hold about 2.8% of the sample, which has approximately 750,000 distinct CDR3 sequences, roughly 35% seen once. Material: PBMCs. These receptors came from a human donor in good health (CMV status not recorded). Some clones in this sample may be carry-over from other donors' samples.

The chain has TRBV27 and TRBJ2-1; 16 positions match TRBD2. J lost 7 bases, V lost 0 bases, and 12 bases had no gene match. The CDR3 extends over 20 amino acids. From germline, CDR1 is MNHEY and CDR2 SMNVEV (reference sequence). CDR3 DNA: TGTGCCAGCAGTTTATCGGGACTAGCGGGAGGGCTTGAGACATCGAATGAGCAGTTCTTC. Its protein is CASSLSGLAGGLETSNEQFF.

This chain links TRBV28 with TRBJ1-6; the D gene is possibly TRBD1 (6 bases). Germline CDR1 reads MDHEN; CDR2 reads SYDVKM. The CDR3 is 14 amino acids. Deletions cut 3 bases from V and 8 bases from J, with 11 bases between. This CDR3 reads CASSFITGYSPLHF. CDR3 nucleotides: TGTGCCAGCAGTTTTATTACAGGGTATTCACCCCTCCACTTT.

With respect to this clonotype: A read error may account for a junction end that differs from germline. This sequence joins TRBV11-2 and TRBJ1-2; D remains ambiguous. From germline, CDR1 is SGHAT and CDR2 FQNNGV. The CDR3 extends over 14 amino acids. The CDR3 reads CVSSLVLANYGYTF. CDR3 in DNA: TGTGTCAGCAGCTTAGTTTTAGCAAACTATGGCTACACCTTC.

This clonotype was detected only a few times. V gene TRBV29-1 combines with J gene TRBJ2-1; D is unclear. Trimming left V 3 bases short and J 9 bases short, with 9 bases between. CDR1 and CDR2 from the germline V gene are SQVTM and ANQGSEA. The CDR3 has 11 amino acids. The CDR3 region is CSVEGWGEQFF. The CDR3 nucleotides are TGCAGCGTTGAGGGGTGGGGTGAGCAGTTCTTC.

The chain joins TRBV12-3 or TRBV12-4 to TRBJ2-6; either TRBD1 or TRBD2 may fit D (5 bases each). Trimming took 6 bases from V and 4 from J, leaving 19 bases between them. The CDR3 is made up of 17 amino acids. The CDR3 loop is CASSQDTPSGGANVLTF. Here the CDR3 DNA reads TGTGCCAGCAGCCAGGACACTCCCTCGGGGGGGGCCAACGTCCTGACTTTC.

In this sample, this clonotype turned up a few times. The chain links TRBV6-1 to TRBJ1-6, with D perhaps TRBD1 (6 bases). The CDR3 extends over 14 amino acids. Trimming pared 7 bases from V and 5 bases from J, leaving 12 bases between. The germline CDR1 and CDR2 sequences are MNHNS and SASEGT. This chain's CDR3 is CASNGRTDNSPLHF. The CDR3 DNA sequence: TGTGCCAGCAATGGGAGGACAGATAATTCACCCCTCCACTTT.

In this sample, this clonotype turned up a few times. The chain carries TRBV7-9 and TRBJ1-6; D is uncertain. There are 10 residues in the CDR3. Between the trimmed V and J ends, which lost 8 bases and 9 bases, there was a span of 5 bases. CDR1 and CDR2 from the germline V gene are SEHNR and FQNEAQ (reference sequence). CDR3 nucleotide sequence: TGTGCCAGCGGAATTTCACCCCTCCACTTT. This codes for CASGISPLHF.

This clonotype was counted between two and nine times. The chain has TRBV2 and TRBJ2-1; unclear D gene. V was shortened by 1 base and J by 8 bases, with 6 bases between the two germline ends. Germline loops: CDR1 SNHLY, CDR2 FYNNEI. The CDR3 runs to 12 residues. CDR3 nucleotides: TGTGCCAGCAGTGAAGTAGCCCATGAGCAGTTCTTC. Amino acid sequence: CASSEVAHEQFF.

This chain joins TRBV20-1 and TRBJ2-1; 10 nucleotides match TRBD2. CDR3 length: 16 amino acids. After removal of 3 bases from V and 8 bases from J, the junction contained 13 bases not matched to a gene. Germline V lookup: CDR1 DFQATT, CDR2 SNEGSKA (reference sequence). In nucleotides, the CDR3 is TGCAGTGCTAGCGCAGCGAGCGGGGGGGCTCGGGATGAGCAGTTCTTC. Translation: CSASAASGGARDEQFF.

This clonotype was counted ten times or more. The chain combines TRBV7-9 with TRBJ1-2; tentative D call: TRBD1 (5 bases). Germline CDR1 reads SEHNR; CDR2 reads FQNEAQ (reference sequence). This CDR3 is built from 14 residues. The V end was cut by 5 bases, the J end by 3 bases, with 13 bases between. The CDR3 bases are TGTGCCAGCAGCGACGGACAAAATTACTATGGCTACACCTTC. The encoded protein is CASSDGQNYYGYTF.

In its sample, this clonotype was seen once. The chain couples TRBV5-1 to TRBJ2-1; D tentatively reads TRBD1 or TRBD2 (5 bases each). This CDR3 region has 16 residues. Trimming stripped 0 bases from V and 1 base from J, with 11 bases between. Germline assignment: CDR1 SGHRS and CDR2 YFSETQ. The CDR3 nucleotides are TGCGCCAGCAGCTTGGGAAGGGGACGGTCCTACAATGAGCAGTTCTTC. Residues: CASSLGRGRSYNEQFF.

Many counts were recorded for this clonotype. This chain connects TRBV28 to TRBJ2-5; D might be TRBD1 or TRBD2, each matching 5 bases. V dropped 3 bases and J dropped 1 base, with 9 bases sitting between them. Per germline, CDR1 MDHEN and CDR2 SYDVKM. The CDR3 consists of 14 residues. CDR3 bases: TGTGCCAGCAGTTTGGGGGTGCCCCAAGAGACCCAGTACTTC. Protein: CASSLGVPQETQYF.

The CDR3 sequence: CASRDSGTDYGYTF. The CDR3 DNA reads as TGTGCCAGCAGAGATTCCGGGACGGACTATGGCTACACCTTC. The J gene is TRBJ1-2, the V gene TRBV2; a possible D gene is TRBD1 (5 bases). This CDR3 is 14 amino acids long. CDR1 SNHLY and CDR2 FYNNEI come from the germline V gene. Trimming took 6 bases from V and 3 from J, leaving 14 bases between them.

This clonotype was detected ten times or more. The chain has TRBV9 and TRBJ2-5, with 9 bases aligning to TRBD1. The germline CDR1 and CDR2 sequences are SGDLS and YYNGEE. The length of the CDR3 is 15 residues. V trimming: 6 bases; J trimming: 5 bases; junction bases outside the gene matches: 11. The CDR3 bases are TGTGCCAGCAATCCAGGCACAGGGGGCGGCGAGACCCAGTACTTC. This gives the protein CASNPGTGGGETQYF.

Worth noting for this clonotype: One end of the junction is discordant with germline, which a read error may explain. The chain has TRBV7-7 and TRBJ2-2, with a possible D match to TRBD2 (6 bases). Germline V gene sequence: CDR1 SSHAT, CDR2 FNYEAQ (reference sequence). The CDR3 extends over 15 amino acids. This chain's CDR3 is CASSTGTLVTGELFF. Written as DNA, the CDR3 is TGTGCTAGCAGCACCGGGACTCTCGTCACCGGGGAGCTGTTTTTT.

This clonotype has only a few counts. CDR3 nucleotide sequence: TGTGCCAGCAGTTCGGGACCGAGCTCTGGAAACACCATATATTTT. Residues: CASSSGPSSGNTIYF. The chain carries TRBV28 and TRBJ1-3; tentative D call: TRBD1 (5 bases). Between the trimmed V and J ends, which lost 4 bases and 0 bases, there was a span of 10 bases. The CDR3 has 15 residues. The germline V gene has CDR1 MDHEN and CDR2 SYDVKM.

The chain links TRBV12-3 or TRBV12-4 to TRBJ2-1, with 10 bases lining up with TRBD2. The V and J ends lost 3 bases and 5 bases, in that order; junction bases with no gene match: 4. This CDR3 is 15 amino acids long. The CDR3 DNA sequence: TGTGCCAGCAGTTTTGAAGCGGGAGGGAACAATGAGCAGTTCTTC. Protein: CASSFEAGGNNEQFF.

This clonotype was seen ten or more times. This chain joins TRBV20-1 and TRBJ2-3; TRBD2 matches 9 bases. The trim removed 6 bases at V and 2 bases at J, leaving 18 bases unmatched. The germline CDR1 and CDR2 sequences are DFQATT and SNEGSKA (reference sequence). The CDR3 length is 18 residues. CDR3 region: CSAEGGGRAVRSTDTQYF. The CDR3 DNA reads as TGCAGTGCGGAGGGTGGCGGGAGGGCCGTGAGGTCCACAGATACGCAGTATTTT.

The chain couples TRBV7-3 to TRBJ2-2; 11 nucleotides match TRBD2. Germline values: CDR1 SGHTA, CDR2 FQGTGA. This CDR3 is built from 16 residues. Trimming removed 5 bases from V and 4 bases from J; junction bases left unmatched: 6. CDR3 protein: CASSQPSGRFTGELFF. In DNA form, the CDR3 reads TGTGCCAGCAGCCAGCCTAGCGGGAGGTTCACCGGGGAGCTGTTTTTT.

V and J are TRBV28 and TRBJ2-1, with 9 bases lining up with TRBD2. V shed 3 bases, J shed 4 bases, and the junction held 7 bases outside the gene matches. The CDR3 consists of 16 residues. The germline V gene encodes CDR1 MDHEN and CDR2 SYDVKM. As DNA, the CDR3 is TGTGCCAGCAGTTTGCCCAGACTAGCGGAGTACAATGAGCAGTTCTTC. Translation: CASSLPRLAEYNEQFF. The whole variable domain, filled in from reference TRBV28 and TRBJ2-1, reads DVKVTQSSRYLVKRTGEKVFLECVQDMDHENMFWYRQDPGLGLRLIYFSYDVKMKEKGDIPEGYSVSREKKERFSLILESASTNQTSMYLCASSLPRLAEYNEQFFGPGTRLTVL.

This clonotype turned up a few times. J is TRBJ1-1 and V is TRBV28; D is unclear. V lost 5 bases to trimming and J lost 2 bases, with 18 bases between them. This CDR3 comprises 16 residues. CDR1 and CDR2 (germline): MDHEN, SYDVKM. CDR3 region: CASSRNQGLPNTEAFF. The CDR3 DNA sequence: TGTGCCAGCAGTAGAAATCAAGGGCTCCCCAACACTGAAGCTTTCTTT.

The chain combines TRBV19 with TRBJ1-5, with 10 bases that match TRBD1. Germline CDR1 reads LNHDA; CDR2 reads SQIVND (reference sequence). CDR3 length equals 16 residues. V lost 4 bases and J lost 6; bases outside the gene matches: 9. Written as DNA, the CDR3 is TGTGCCAGTAGTACGCGGACAGGGGGAATTGGTCAGCCCCAGCATTTT. This translates into CASSTRTGGIGQPQHF.

This clonotype was seen a handful of times. The J gene is TRBJ2-7, the V gene TRBV7-8; the D is unclear. V lost 0 bases to trimming and J lost 4 bases, with 7 bases between them. Per germline, CDR1 SGHVS and CDR2 FQNEAQ. The CDR3 loop spans 13 amino acids. CDR3 sequence (DNA): TGTGCCAGCAGCTTAGCGGATCCTTACGAGCAGTACTTC. Translating gives CASSLADPYEQYF.

The chain couples TRBV5-6 to TRBJ2-7; 11 nucleotides agree with TRBD2. The V gene's germline CDR1 is SGHDT and CDR2 YYEEEE. This CDR3 is 15 amino acids long. The ends lost 6 bases at V and 1 base at J; junction bases unmatched: 6. The CDR3 loop is CASKRLAGGSYEQYF. The CDR3 coding sequence is TGTGCCAGCAAAAGGCTAGCGGGAGGTTCCTACGAGCAGTACTTC.

The chain employs TRBV27 and TRBJ1-4; possible D gene TRBD1, 5 bases. V was shortened by 3 bases and J by 1 base, with 12 bases between the two germline ends. This CDR3 is built from 16 residues. CDR1 and CDR2 (germline): MNHEY, SMNVEV (reference sequence). CDR3: CASSFGGSVTNEKLFF. In nucleotides, the CDR3 is TGTGCCAGCAGTTTTGGGGGTTCGGTAACTAATGAAAAACTGTTTTTT. Full variable domain (missing parts from reference TRBV27 and TRBJ1-4): EAQVTQNPRYLITVTGKKLTVTCSQNMNHEYMSWYRQDPGLGLRQIYYSMNVEVTDKGDVPEGYKVSRKEKRNFPLILESPSPNQTSLYFCASSFGGSVTNEKLFFGSGTQLSVL.

The table lists this clonotype with many counts. The chain employs TRBV7-8 and TRBJ2-3; 8 bases are a match to TRBD2. The CDR3 contains 16 residues. Trimming took 4 bases from V and 0 from J; bases not matched to a gene: 6. CDR1 is SGHVS and CDR2 is FQNEAQ in the germline V gene. The CDR3 loop is CASSSPSGSSTDTQYF. Here the CDR3 DNA reads TGTGCCAGCAGCTCCCCGAGCGGGAGTAGCACAGATACGCAGTATTTT.

The rearrangement uses TRBV27 and TRBJ2-1; 9 bases line up with TRBD2. The germline gives CDR1 MNHEY, CDR2 SMNVEV (reference sequence). The J segment lost 1 base and the V segment lost 7 bases, leaving 5 bases of the junction unmatched. The CDR3 loop spans 15 amino acids. The CDR3: CASNQREVSYNEQFF. CDR3 coding DNA: TGTGCCAGCAATCAGCGGGAGGTATCCTACAATGAGCAGTTCTTC.

This clonotype was picked up a small number of times. The chain's CDR3 is CASSYLTGVGNTIYF. Here the CDR3 DNA reads TGTGCCAGCAGCTACCTGACGGGGGTCGGAAACACCATATATTTT. The chain joins TRBV12-3 or TRBV12-4 to TRBJ1-3, with D possibly TRBD1 on 5 matching bases. The length of the CDR3 is 15 residues. The V end lost 6 bases, the J end lost 4 bases, and 16 bases lay between the germline ends.